The present T cell receptor beta chain was sequenced within a study of neurological immune-mediated disorders. V lost 5 bases, J lost 11 bases, and 3 bases stayed unmatched. The CDR3 has 12 residues. This clonotype appeared many times. TCRdb reprocessed the 5' RACE reads with MiXCR, giving one entry per CDR3 protein. The profile shows tens of thousands of distinct CDR3 sequences, less than 5.5% of them singletons. This receptor was taken from a woman in her 30s with multiple sclerosis. The sample consisted of PBMCs. The chain uses TRBV12-3 or TRBV12-4 and TRBJ1-4; the match to TRBD1 covers 9 bases. In nucleotides, the CDR3 is TGTGCCAGCAGTGACAGGGGGGATAAACTGTTTTTT. Its protein is CASSDRGDKLFF.